The 2 T cell receptor gamma chains below all came from one sample that was sequenced in a study of Vδ1+ human thymocytes. Findings of the study overall: Thymic TRG and TRD repertoires appeared highly polyclonal.

RNA was extracted from the cells and then reverse transcribed. The CDR3 regions were amplified by multiplex PCR from V-gene primers to a constant-region primer. TCRdb processed the multiplex PCR reads again with the CATT caller. The sample has 25,000 to 30,000 gamma-chain clones; roughly 20% are singletons. These receptors are not linked to any known antigen. Sequencing input: Vdelta1+ gamma-delta thymocytes from the thymus. The sample's subset: FACS-sorted CD3+ TCRalphabeta- TCRVdelta1+ TCRVdelta2- thymocytes. These receptors were taken from a boy under three years old who had congenital heart surgery.

Within the sample, this clone is medium-sized. Within the sample, other DNA sequences also encode this same CDR3. The chain carries TRGV2 and TRGJ1 or TRGJ2. V was pared by 1 base and J by 1 base, with 1 base of the junction left unmatched. CDR1 EGSNGY and CDR2 YDSYNSKV come from the germline V gene. The CDR3 covers 13 residues. This CDR3 is CATWDGNYYKKLF. Written as DNA, the CDR3 is TGTGCCACCTGGGACGGCAATTATTATAAGAAACTCTTT.

The genes are TRGV5 and TRGJ1 or TRGJ2. The V and J ends lost 3 bases and 3 bases, in that order; junction bases with no gene match: 17. The CDR3 has 17 amino acids. CDR1 VINAFY and CDR2 YDVSNSKD come from the germline V gene. The CDR3 reads CATWDLRDLDFYYKKLF. In DNA form, the CDR3 reads TGTGCCACCTGGGACTTGCGAGATCTGGATTTTTATTATAAGAAACTCTTT.